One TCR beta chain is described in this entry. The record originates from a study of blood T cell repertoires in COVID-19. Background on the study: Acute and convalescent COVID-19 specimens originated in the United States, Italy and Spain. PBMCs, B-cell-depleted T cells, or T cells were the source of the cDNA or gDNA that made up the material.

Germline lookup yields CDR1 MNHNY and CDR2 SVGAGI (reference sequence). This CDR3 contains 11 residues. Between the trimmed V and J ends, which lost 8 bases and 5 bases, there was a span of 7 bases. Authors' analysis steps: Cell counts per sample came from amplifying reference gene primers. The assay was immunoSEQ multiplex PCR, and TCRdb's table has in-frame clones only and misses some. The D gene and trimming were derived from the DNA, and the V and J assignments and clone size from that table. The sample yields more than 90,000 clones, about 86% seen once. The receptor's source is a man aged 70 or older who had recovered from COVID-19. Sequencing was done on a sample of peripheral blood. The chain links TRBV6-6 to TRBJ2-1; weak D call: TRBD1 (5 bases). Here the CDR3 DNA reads TGTGCCAGCCGGACAAACAATGAGCAGTTCTTC. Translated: CASRTNNEQFF.